The clone carrying this T cell receptor (beta chain) appeared once. The sample originates from a study of beta chain features in type 1 diabetes. Every bit of the isolated RNA underwent reverse transcription, so sequencing read expressed TCRB transcripts. Clones were read by immunoSEQ multiplex PCR, and TCRdb kept only the in-frame ones, dropping some. The sample carries approximately 330,000 clones, about 10% recorded once. The CDR3 contains 15 residues. Germline V gene data show CDR1 as LNHDA and CDR2 as SQIVND (reference sequence). The V and J ends lost 8 bases and 0 bases, in that order; junction bases with no gene match: 4.

The gene calls are TRBV19 and TRBJ2-1; 10 bases fit TRBD2. Sequencing input: naive CD4+ T cells from blood. The receptor was derived from a woman aged 25 to 45 in good health. Here the CDR3 reads CASRGLAASYNEQFF. CDR3 nucleotide sequence: TGTGCCAGTCGCGGACTAGCGGCCTCCTACAATGAGCAGTTCTTC.